These 3 T cell receptor beta chains were all obtained from the same sample, sequenced in a study of blood T cell repertoires in COVID-19. The table came from immunoSEQ multiplex PCR; TCRdb's copy has only in-frame clones and leaves some out. The sample consists of roughly 80,000 clones, 82% of them appearing once. Sequencing was done on a sample of peripheral blood. All receptors come from a human donor in a cohort sampled during active COVID-19.

A single count supports this clone. J is TRBJ2-1 and V is TRBV11-2; D is uncertain. The V end lost 7 bases, the J end lost 2 bases, and 3 bases lay between the germline ends. CDR3 length equals 11 residues. The germline CDR1 and CDR2 sequences are SGHAT and FQNNGV. The CDR3 region is CASTTYNEQFF. The CDR3 DNA sequence: TGTGCCAGCACTACCTACAATGAGCAGTTCTTC.

This clone was counted between two and nine times. The J gene is TRBJ2-7, the V gene TRBV6-6; 7 bases are a match to TRBD1. The CDR3 consists of 15 residues. Germline lookup yields CDR1 MNHNY and CDR2 SVGAGI (reference sequence). The trim removed 6 bases at V and 2 bases at J, leaving 10 bases unmatched. The CDR3 protein is CASSKGGPSAYEQYF. Written as DNA, the CDR3 is TGTGCCAGCAGCAAAGGGGGCCCGAGTGCCTACGAGCAGTACTTC.

The chain combines TRBV18 with TRBJ2-6; 7 nucleotides agree with TRBD1. J was trimmed by 0 bases and V by 1 base; bases with no gene match: 3. CDR3 length: 17 amino acids. Germline V CDR1 and CDR2: KGHSH, LQKENI. CDR3 region: CASSPRTGLSGANVLTF. The CDR3 DNA is TGTGCCAGCTCACCACGGACAGGCCTCTCTGGGGCCAACGTCCTGACTTTC.